The 8 T cell receptor beta chains in this list originate from one sample, sequenced in a study of cytomegalovirus exposure and HLA in healthy donors. Primers: 60 Vbeta forward and 13 Jbeta reverse. The data were produced by immunoSEQ multiplex PCR, yet TCRdb's version contains in-frame clones alone and is incomplete. The sample spans 100,000 to 150,000 clones; the ten largest clones claim about 2%. Sequencing was done on a sample of PBMCs. Source of these receptors: a man in his forties in good health and CMV-seronegative.

The chain employs TRBV6-5 and TRBJ2-7, with TRBD1 matching over 7 bases. The CDR3 has 13 residues. J was trimmed by 8 bases and V by 7 bases; bases with no gene match: 11. Germline V gives CDR1 MNHEY, CDR2 SVGAGI. Written as DNA, the CDR3 is TGTGCCAGCATAAACGACAGGGCCCCCAAGCAGTACTTC. Its protein product is CASINDRAPKQYF.

The V call is TRBV7-3, the J call TRBJ2-2; 7 bases line up with TRBD2. The germline gives CDR1 SGHTA, CDR2 FQGTGA. The V segment lost 7 bases and the J segment 4 bases; nucleotides outside the gene matches: 9. CDR3 size: 15 residues. In DNA form, the CDR3 reads TGTGCCAGCACCATTAGCGGGCCGGGCACCGGGGAGCTGTTTTTT. Encoded protein: CASTISGPGTGELFF.

The J gene is TRBJ2-7, the V gene TRBV6-6; TRBD1 aligns across 10 bases. The CDR3 totals 15 residues. Trimming cost V 5 bases and J 5 bases; bases outside gene matches: 9. Looked up from germline, CDR1 is MNHNY and CDR2 is SVGAGI (reference sequence). The chain's CDR3 is CASSPRDRGGHEQYF. In nucleotides, the CDR3 is TGTGCCAGCAGTCCCCGGGACAGGGGCGGCCACGAGCAGTACTTC.

V is TRBV5-6 and J is TRBJ2-4; TRBD2 aligns across 10 bases. J was trimmed by 3 bases and V by 2 bases; bases with no gene match: 11. The CDR3 consists of 18 residues. Per germline, CDR1 SGHDT and CDR2 YYEEEE. The CDR3 nucleotides read TGTGCCAGCAGCTTTATCCAGATCAGCGGGAGGGGCAAAAACATTCAGTACTTC. Protein sequence: CASSFIQISGRGKNIQYF.

The chain links TRBV6-5 to TRBJ1-5; TRBD1 matches at 7 bases. Germline CDR1 is MNHEY and CDR2 is SVGAGI. The CDR3 has 15 amino acids. J was trimmed by 3 bases and V by 7 bases; bases with no gene match: 9. The CDR3 protein is CASTPGQENNQPQHF. The CDR3 DNA reads as TGTGCCAGCACCCCCGGACAGGAAAACAATCAGCCCCAGCATTTT.

V is TRBV5-1 and J is TRBJ2-5; D perhaps matches TRBD2 (6 bases). This CDR3 is 15 amino acids long. Trimming took 3 bases from V and 1 from J, leaving 13 bases between them. CDR1 SGHRS and CDR2 YFSETQ come from the germline V gene. In DNA form, the CDR3 reads TGCGCCAGCAGCTCCGACCCGGGACTCCAAGAGACCCAGTACTTC. It is translated as CASSSDPGLQETQYF.

The rearrangement joins TRBV5-1 to TRBJ2-5, with TRBD1 matching 10 bases. The J call is doubtful: the DNA matches TRBJ2-7 better. The CDR3 sequence is 16 residues long. Germline V gene lookup returns CDR1 SGHRS and CDR2 YFSETQ. The CDR3 protein is CASSFRPGQGLDEQYF. CDR3 DNA sequence: TGCGCCAGCAGCTTTAGACCGGGACAGGGGTTGGACGAGCAGTACTTC.

V usage is TRBV7-8 and J usage is TRBJ2-5, with D unclear. The DNA end favors TRBJ2-7, so the J call may be wrong. Germline CDR1 SGHVS, CDR2 FQNEAQ. The length of the CDR3 is 14 residues. The CDR3 spells CASSPSAPSYEQYF. CDR3 nucleotides: TGTGCCAGCAGCCCCAGCGCACCCTCCTACGAGCAGTACTTC.